This T cell receptor (beta chain) was sequenced during a study of brain metastases from non-small cell lung cancer. CDR3 length: 17 residues. Germline loops: CDR1 SGDLS, CDR2 YYNGEE. V shed 0 bases and J 5 bases; nucleotides not matched to a gene: 13. The table came from immunoSEQ multiplex PCR; TCRdb's copy has only in-frame clones and leaves some out. Of 1,500 to 2,000 clones in the sample, about four fifths were seen once. Sequences were obtained from tumor-adjacent normal tissue. The receptor was isolated from a donor at least 40 years old with non-small cell lung cancer. The chain uses TRBV9 and TRBJ1-2, with 7 bases identical to TRBD1. This CDR3 is CASSVDPGQTEGYGYTF. The CDR3, as DNA: TGTGCCAGCAGCGTAGATCCGGGACAGACGGAGGGGTATGGCTACACCTTC.